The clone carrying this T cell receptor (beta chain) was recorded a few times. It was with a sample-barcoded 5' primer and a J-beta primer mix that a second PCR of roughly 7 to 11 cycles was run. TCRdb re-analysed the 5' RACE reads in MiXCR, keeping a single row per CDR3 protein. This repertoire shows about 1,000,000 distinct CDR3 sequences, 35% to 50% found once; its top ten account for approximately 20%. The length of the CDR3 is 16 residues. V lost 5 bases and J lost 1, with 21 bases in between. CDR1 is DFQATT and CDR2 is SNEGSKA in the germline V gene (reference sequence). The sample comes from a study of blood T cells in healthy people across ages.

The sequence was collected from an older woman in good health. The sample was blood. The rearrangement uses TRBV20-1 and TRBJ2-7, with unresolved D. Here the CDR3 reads CSAGKGSAVSSYEQYF. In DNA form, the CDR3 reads TGCAGTGCTGGAAAAGGGTCGGCAGTAAGTTCCTACGAGCAGTACTTC.